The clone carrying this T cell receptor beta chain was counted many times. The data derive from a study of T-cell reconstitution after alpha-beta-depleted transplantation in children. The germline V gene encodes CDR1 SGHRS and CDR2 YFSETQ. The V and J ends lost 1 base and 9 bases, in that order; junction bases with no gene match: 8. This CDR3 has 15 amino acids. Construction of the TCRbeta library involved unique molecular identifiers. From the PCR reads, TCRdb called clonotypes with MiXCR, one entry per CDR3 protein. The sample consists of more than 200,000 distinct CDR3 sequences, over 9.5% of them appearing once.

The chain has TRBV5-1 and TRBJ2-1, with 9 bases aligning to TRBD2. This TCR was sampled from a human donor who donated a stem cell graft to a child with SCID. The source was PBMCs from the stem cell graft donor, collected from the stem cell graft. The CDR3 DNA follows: TGCGCCAGCAGCTTGTTCCTAGCGGGGTCTGGTGAGCAGTTCTTC. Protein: CASSLFLAGSGEQFF.